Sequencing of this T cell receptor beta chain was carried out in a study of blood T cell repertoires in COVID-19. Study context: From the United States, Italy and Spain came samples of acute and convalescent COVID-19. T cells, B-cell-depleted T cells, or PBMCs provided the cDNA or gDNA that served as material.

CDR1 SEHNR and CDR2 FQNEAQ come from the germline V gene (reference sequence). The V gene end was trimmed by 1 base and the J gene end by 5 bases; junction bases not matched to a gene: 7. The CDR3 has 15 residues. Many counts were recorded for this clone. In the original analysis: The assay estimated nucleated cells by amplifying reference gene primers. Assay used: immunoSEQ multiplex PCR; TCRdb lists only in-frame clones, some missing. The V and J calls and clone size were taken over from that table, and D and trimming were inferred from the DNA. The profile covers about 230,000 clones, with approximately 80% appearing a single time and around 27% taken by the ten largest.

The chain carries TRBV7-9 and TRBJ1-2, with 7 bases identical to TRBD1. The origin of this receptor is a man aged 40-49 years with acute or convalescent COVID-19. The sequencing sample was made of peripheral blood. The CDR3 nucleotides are TGTGCCAGCAGCTTAGGGATACAGGGGCTTTATGGCTACACCTTC. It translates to CASSLGIQGLYGYTF. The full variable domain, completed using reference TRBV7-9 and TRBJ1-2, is DTGVSQNPRHKITKRGQNVTFRCDPISEHNRLYWYRQTLGQGPEFLTYFQNEAQLEKSRLLSDRFSAERPKGSFSTLEIQRTEQGDSAMYLCASSLGIQGLYGYTFGSGTRLTVV.